This T cell receptor (beta chain) was identified in a study of T cell repertoires in ileal Crohn's disease (dated by TCRdb to about 2019). In terms of the full investigation: Median disease duration was approximately 8 years, and roughly 35% of patients were identified as active smokers at the time of surgery. Every patient underwent surgery because of a complication, which was stricturing disease in around 61% of cases and penetrating disease in approximately 40%. Postoperative therapy was given to about half of the patients, with thiopurines administered to approximately twelve patients and anti-TNF agents administered to fewer than 20 patients. The M0 samples consisted of biopsies taken from the inflamed part of the ileum within the surgical resection specimen. For commercial TCRB immunosequencing, around 500 nanograms of biopsy DNA were submitted for each sample. A prospective multicentre cohort supplied the 50 or so Crohn's disease patients whose TCR repertoires were analysed. The study ran alongside a multicentre cohort designed to identify predictors of early endoscopic recurrence after ileocolonic resection. Endoscopic postoperative recurrence was defined as a Rutgeerts score above i0. A total of some 170 mucosal samples from around 50 patients were sequenced, with samples obtained at several locations on the surgical specimen and at postoperative endoscopy.

In the case of this clone: It lacks a known antigen. Base-call qualities are not available, and no considerably larger clone is one nucleotide away.

V lost 3 bases and J lost 3 bases, and the count of bases not matched to a germline gene is 8. From the germline V gene, CDR1 is SGDLS and CDR2 is YYNGEE. Spanning cysteine to phenylalanine, the CDR3 consists of 16 amino acids. The entry retains the CDR3 DNA only, 48 bases that are in frame from base 1. The library was obtained by the immunoSEQ multiplex PCR assay. Adaptive Biotechnology amplified the CDR3 regions from genomic DNA with a two-step multiplex PCR designed to control amplification bias. In the first PCR, primers covered every V and J gene segment, and in the second PCR, barcodes and Illumina adapters were added. An Illumina instrument was used to sequence the CDR3 libraries. Regarding the original processing steps: Analysis combined the vendor-provided pipelines with custom analysis of raw data in R/Bioconductor under R version 3.3.0. Clonality, which ranges from 0 to 1, was calculated as the inverse of the normalised Shannon entropy across all productive clones. High-frequency clones were defined as the repertoire share of the top 100 clones, retaining only clones passing a 95% confidence test. The Simpson index measured repertoire diversity, and the Morisita-Horn index measured overlap between samples. Held by TCRdb, this immuneACCESS table contains in-frame sequences only and omits some clones. Under half of the omission traces to an unresolved V gene where checked; the cause of the rest is unknown. D and trimming were read from the DNA, whereas the V and J calls and clone size are those reported in that table. Here the sample has roughly 16,000 clones; roughly 90% occur a single time. About 7.4% of the sample goes to the ten largest clones.

What the authors observed across the whole study: Only a subgroup of patients, of unstated size, had their mucosal CD4 and CD8 T cells sorted and sequenced. Compared with non-smokers, patients who were active smokers at surgery showed a significantly higher proportion of clonal expansions (25.9% vs 17.9%, p=0.02). Endoscopic recurrence was linked to a higher percentage of high-frequency clones at surgery, and recurrence occurred in every patient whose clonality exceeded 26.8% (18/57). More high-frequency clones were carried by sorted CD8 T cells than by CD4 T cells, suggesting that mucosal expansions were mainly CD8.

According to the study, the label for this sample's time point signals: inflamed ileum from the surgical specimen. Adults with ileal or ileocolonic Crohn's disease and an indication for ileocolonic resection were eligible for inclusion. Whole ileal mucosal biopsies were kept frozen at -80 degrees C prior to DNA extraction. Genomic DNA was extracted from frozen whole biopsies with a TRizol-based method and quantified on a NanoDrop 2000 spectrophotometer. This receptor was identified in an adult with Crohn's disease. Material for sequencing was ileal tissue. This receptor chain uses TRBV9 and TRBJ1-4, and TRBD1 aligns with 7 junction nucleotides. The DNA reads TGTGCCAGCAGCGCGAGACAGGGAGGGCCTAATGAAAAACTGTTTTTT. This translates into CASSARQGGPNEKLFF.